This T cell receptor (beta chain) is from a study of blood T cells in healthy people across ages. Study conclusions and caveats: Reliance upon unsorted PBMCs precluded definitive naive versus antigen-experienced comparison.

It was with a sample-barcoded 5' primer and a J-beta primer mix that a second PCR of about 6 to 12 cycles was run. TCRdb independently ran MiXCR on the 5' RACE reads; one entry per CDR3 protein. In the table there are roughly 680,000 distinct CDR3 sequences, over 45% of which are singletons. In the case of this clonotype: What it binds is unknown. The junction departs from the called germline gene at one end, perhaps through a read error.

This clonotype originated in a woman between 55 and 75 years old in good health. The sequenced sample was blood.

CDR3 DNA sequence: TGTGCCGCCAGCAGAGATACAGGGGCCAATGATCAGTTCTTC. Translated: CAASRDTGANDQFF. This chain connects TRBV15 to TRBJ2-1, with 7 nucleotides matching TRBD1. This CDR3 region has 14 residues. Germline V gene lookup returns CDR1 LNHNV and CDR2 YYDKDF (reference sequence).